Sequencing of this TCR beta chain was carried out in a study of OX40 agonist ivuxolimab in advanced cancers. Profiled with immunoSEQ multiplex PCR; TCRdb holds only in-frame clones, not every one. The data hold 90,000 to 150,000 clones, with around 87% observed a single time. V lost 4 bases, J lost 4 bases, and 12 bases lay in between. Germline-derived CDR1 and CDR2 are MNHEY and SVGAGI. This CDR3 comprises 14 residues. This TCR derives from an adult with an advanced solid tumor such as melanoma, head and neck, liver or kidney cancer. The chain combines TRBV6-5 with TRBJ2-3, with D hard to call. This sample comprised CD4+ or CD8+ T cells sorted from blood, obtained in a trial of the OX40 agonist ivuxolimab. CDR3 nucleotides: TGTGCCAGCAGTTCCGATGGATACCCAGATACGCAGTATTTT. This codes for CASSSDGYPDTQYF.